This is a list of T cell receptor beta chains from one sample in a study of identical twins. Each CDR3 protein is one row after TCRdb ran MiXCR on the 5' RACE reads. The sample comprises about 730,000 distinct CDR3 sequences, 21% of which are singletons, and approximately 4.5% rests with the top ten. This same sample was also part of a study on T cells expressing NK-cell markers.

The sample comprised PBMCs. These TCRs come from a woman between 18 and 29 years old in good health. Both conserved end residues are part of each CDR3. Fields, in order: clone size, J gene, V gene, D gene, CDR3 protein, CDR3 DNA. The D gene is left open where the match is weak. Clone size appears in some rows only: once, few, many, or a class for an expanded clone.

clone_size: -; j_call: TRBJ2-5; v_call: TRBV18; d_call: -; cdr3_aa: CASSFDTGRSETQYF; cdr3_nt: TGTGCCAGCTCGTTCGACACAGGGAGGAGCGAGACCCAGTACTTC
clone_size: once; j_call: TRBJ2-2; v_call: TRBV5-5; d_call: TRBD1; cdr3_aa: CASSNRDREIGELFF; cdr3_nt: TGTGCCAGCAGCAACCGGGACAGGGAAATCGGGGAGCTGTTTTTT
clone_size: -; j_call: TRBJ2-3; v_call: TRBV5-1; d_call: TRBD2; cdr3_aa: CASSLAGGRPDTQYF; cdr3_nt: TGCGCCAGCAGCCTGGCGGGAGGGAGGCCAGATACGCAGTATTTT
clone_size: few; j_call: TRBJ1-1; v_call: TRBV10-1; d_call: -; cdr3_aa: CASMVRVNTEAFF; cdr3_nt: TGCGCCAGCATGGTCAGGGTGAACACTGAAGCTTTCTTT
clone_size: few; j_call: TRBJ2-7; v_call: TRBV12-3/TRBV12-4; d_call: TRBD1; cdr3_aa: CASSPPGQGRYEQYF; cdr3_nt: TGTGCCAGCAGCCCCCCGGGACAGGGGAGATACGAGCAGTACTTC
clone_size: many; j_call: TRBJ2-7; v_call: TRBV3-1; d_call: -; cdr3_aa: CASSRTQRGTGPYEQYF; cdr3_nt: TGTGCCAGCAGCCGGACTCAGCGCGGGACTGGTCCCTACGAGCAGTACTTC
clone_size: many; j_call: TRBJ2-3; v_call: TRBV12-3/TRBV12-4; d_call: -; cdr3_aa: CASSPWTDTQYF; cdr3_nt: TGTGCCAGCAGTCCGTGGACAGATACGCAGTATTTT
clone_size: -; j_call: TRBJ2-2; v_call: TRBV7-9; d_call: -; cdr3_aa: CASSPKGGELFF; cdr3_nt: TGTGCCAGCAGCCCGAAAGGTGGGGAGCTGTTTTTT
clone_size: few; j_call: TRBJ2-1; v_call: TRBV20-1; d_call: TRBD2; cdr3_aa: CSATKREAYNEQFF; cdr3_nt: TGCAGTGCGACCAAGCGGGAGGCCTACAATGAGCAGTTCTTC
clone_size: few; j_call: TRBJ2-3; v_call: TRBV7-7; d_call: -; cdr3_aa: CASSLELYTDTQYF; cdr3_nt: TGTGCCAGCAGCTTAGAACTTTATACAGATACGCAGTATTTT
clone_size: -; j_call: TRBJ1-3; v_call: TRBV7-6; d_call: TRBD1; cdr3_aa: CASSPWTGGSGNTIYF; cdr3_nt: TGTGCCAGCAGCCCGTGGACAGGGGGCTCTGGAAACACCATATATTTT
clone_size: few; j_call: TRBJ2-7; v_call: TRBV10-3; d_call: TRBD1; cdr3_aa: CAISEPEDRGYEQYF; cdr3_nt: TGTGCCATCAGTGAACCTGAGGACAGGGGTTACGAGCAGTACTTC
clone_size: -; j_call: TRBJ1-5; v_call: TRBV5-1; d_call: -; cdr3_aa: CASSLGEARNQPQHF; cdr3_nt: TGCGCCAGCAGCCTGGGGGAGGCCCGCAATCAGCCCCAGCATTTT
clone_size: -; j_call: TRBJ2-3; v_call: TRBV5-6; d_call: -; cdr3_aa: CASSLGSVTDTQYF; cdr3_nt: TGTGCCAGCAGCTTAGGCAGCGTCACAGATACGCAGTATTTT
clone_size: few; j_call: TRBJ1-2; v_call: TRBV5-1; d_call: TRBD1; cdr3_aa: CASRPGTGASGYTF; cdr3_nt: TGCGCCAGCCGTCCAGGGACAGGGGCTAGTGGCTACACCTTC
clone_size: few; j_call: TRBJ2-1; v_call: TRBV6-5; d_call: TRBD1; cdr3_aa: CASSYNQGASEQFF; cdr3_nt: TGTGCCAGCAGTTACAATCAGGGGGCTAGTGAGCAGTTCTTC
clone_size: many; j_call: TRBJ1-2; v_call: TRBV7-3; d_call: -; cdr3_aa: CASSLTPQTYGYTF; cdr3_nt: TGTGCCAGCAGCTTAACCCCCCAGACCTATGGCTACACCTTC
clone_size: -; j_call: TRBJ2-3; v_call: TRBV7-2; d_call: -; cdr3_aa: CASSLKTLDTQYF; cdr3_nt: TGTGCCAGCAGCTTAAAGACCCTAGATACGCAGTATTTT
clone_size: -; j_call: TRBJ2-2; v_call: TRBV10-3; d_call: -; cdr3_aa: CAISESLLSNTGELFF; cdr3_nt: TGTGCCATCAGTGAGTCGTTACTTTCGAACACCGGGGAGCTGTTTTTT
clone_size: -; j_call: TRBJ1-1; v_call: TRBV6-2/TRBV6-3; d_call: TRBD1; cdr3_aa: CASSYLRGQLNTEAFF; cdr3_nt: TGTGCCAGCAGTTACCTAAGGGGACAGCTGAACACTGAAGCTTTCTTT
clone_size: few; j_call: TRBJ2-7; v_call: TRBV4-2; d_call: TRBD1; cdr3_aa: CASSQRGLYEQYF; cdr3_nt: TGTGCCAGCAGCCAAAGGGGGCTATACGAGCAGTACTTC
clone_size: many; j_call: TRBJ2-3; v_call: TRBV6-4; d_call: -; cdr3_aa: CASSAGTSTDTQYF; cdr3_nt: TGTGCCAGCAGTGCCGGGACTAGCACAGATACGCAGTATTTT
clone_size: many; j_call: TRBJ2-1; v_call: TRBV9; d_call: -; cdr3_aa: CASGRTSNNEQFF; cdr3_nt: TGTGCCAGCGGAAGGACCAGCAACAATGAGCAGTTCTTC
clone_size: -; j_call: TRBJ1-1; v_call: TRBV7-7; d_call: -; cdr3_aa: CASSLGFGTEAFF; cdr3_nt: TGTGCTAGCAGCTTGGGGTTTGGCACTGAAGCTTTCTTT
clone_size: -; j_call: TRBJ2-7; v_call: TRBV27; d_call: TRBD1; cdr3_aa: CASSTPGQGKNEQYF; cdr3_nt: TGTGCCAGCAGCACCCCGGGACAGGGCAAAAACGAGCAGTACTTC
clone_size: -; j_call: TRBJ2-3; v_call: TRBV12-3/TRBV12-4; d_call: -; cdr3_aa: CASSLVRASSTDTQYF; cdr3_nt: TGTGCCAGCAGTTTAGTCAGAGCGAGCAGCACAGATACGCAGTATTTT
clone_size: few; j_call: TRBJ2-4; v_call: TRBV5-6; d_call: -; cdr3_aa: CASSPPVGEDIQYF; cdr3_nt: TGTGCCAGCAGCCCCCCGGTAGGGGAGGACATTCAGTACTTC
clone_size: -; j_call: TRBJ1-5; v_call: TRBV20-1; d_call: -; cdr3_aa: CSARDRLLGSQPQHF; cdr3_nt: TGCAGTGCTAGAGATCGTCTCCTCGGGAGTCAGCCCCAGCATTTT
clone_size: -; j_call: TRBJ2-4; v_call: TRBV20-1; d_call: -; cdr3_aa: CSASVGLAKNIQYF; cdr3_nt: TGCAGTGCTAGTGTGGGGCTAGCCAAAAACATTCAGTACTTC
clone_size: few; j_call: TRBJ2-1; v_call: TRBV6-2/TRBV6-3; d_call: -; cdr3_aa: CASSPASRPGEFF; cdr3_nt: TGTGCCAGCAGCCCGGCGAGCCGGCCGGGGGAGTTCTTC
clone_size: few; j_call: TRBJ2-1; v_call: TRBV20-1; d_call: TRBD2; cdr3_aa: CSATGTSGRRSYNEQFF; cdr3_nt: TGCAGTGCAACCGGGACTAGCGGGAGGAGGTCCTACAATGAGCAGTTCTTC
clone_size: -; j_call: TRBJ2-1; v_call: TRBV7-2; d_call: -; cdr3_aa: CASRQINFGEQFF; cdr3_nt: TGTGCCAGCCGACAGATCAATTTCGGTGAGCAGTTCTTC
clone_size: few; j_call: TRBJ1-2; v_call: TRBV7-2; d_call: -; cdr3_aa: CASSPTASAREGGYTF; cdr3_nt: TGTGCCAGCAGCCCGACCGCCTCAGCTAGGGAAGGTGGCTACACCTTC
clone_size: few; j_call: TRBJ1-2; v_call: TRBV20-1; d_call: -; cdr3_aa: CSATGMHYGYTF; cdr3_nt: TGCAGTGCTACCGGGATGCATTATGGCTACACCTTC
clone_size: -; j_call: TRBJ1-2; v_call: TRBV29-1; d_call: TRBD1; cdr3_aa: CSVGGQGASYGYTF; cdr3_nt: TGCAGCGTGGGAGGACAGGGGGCGTCCTATGGCTACACCTTC
clone_size: -; j_call: TRBJ2-1; v_call: TRBV6-5; d_call: -; cdr3_aa: CASSYDRDEQFF; cdr3_nt: TGTGCCAGCAGTTATGACCGGGATGAGCAGTTCTTC
clone_size: -; j_call: TRBJ1-2; v_call: TRBV4-1; d_call: TRBD1; cdr3_aa: CASSPQGGLTHGYTF; cdr3_nt: TGCGCCAGCAGCCCCCAGGGGGGTTTAACGCACGGCTACACCTTC
clone_size: -; j_call: TRBJ2-3; v_call: TRBV11-3; d_call: -; cdr3_aa: CASSSRQGSADTQYF; cdr3_nt: TGTGCCAGCAGCTCCAGGCAGGGAAGCGCAGATACGCAGTATTTT
clone_size: few; j_call: TRBJ2-3; v_call: TRBV11-2; d_call: -; cdr3_aa: CASSLFRGLNTDTQYF; cdr3_nt: TGTGCCAGCAGCTTGTTCCGGGGTTTAAACACAGATACGCAGTATTTT
clone_size: -; j_call: TRBJ2-5; v_call: TRBV29-1; d_call: -; cdr3_aa: CSVLGGGRETQYF; cdr3_nt: TGCAGCGTTCTAGGGGGGGGCAGGGAGACCCAGTACTTC
clone_size: -; j_call: TRBJ2-1; v_call: TRBV20-1; d_call: TRBD1; cdr3_aa: CSARVGDRAYNEQFF; cdr3_nt: TGCAGTGCCAGGGTTGGGGACAGGGCCTACAATGAGCAGTTCTTC
clone_size: many; j_call: TRBJ2-1; v_call: TRBV7-9; d_call: TRBD2; cdr3_aa: CASSFRAGASNNEQFF; cdr3_nt: TGTGCCAGCAGCTTCCGAGCGGGAGCGAGTAACAATGAGCAGTTCTTC
clone_size: few; j_call: TRBJ2-2; v_call: TRBV3-1; d_call: -; cdr3_aa: CASSPLGNKRGELFF; cdr3_nt: TGTGCCAGCAGCCCTCTAGGGAACAAGCGCGGGGAGCTGTTTTTT
clone_size: -; j_call: TRBJ1-2; v_call: TRBV12-3/TRBV12-4; d_call: TRBD1; cdr3_aa: CASNPTGTYGYTF; cdr3_nt: TGTGCCAGCAACCCGACAGGGACCTATGGCTACACCTTC
clone_size: few; j_call: TRBJ1-2; v_call: TRBV12-3/TRBV12-4; d_call: -; cdr3_aa: CASYQGPYGYTF; cdr3_nt: TGTGCCAGCTATCAGGGTCCCTATGGCTACACCTTC